The clone carrying this T cell receptor beta chain has just one count. The antigen is unknown. TCRdb's table, derived via immunoSEQ multiplex PCR, lists solely in-frame clones and lacks some. The repertoire holds some 320,000 clones, around 90% seen once, with 16% in the top ten. Germline CDR1 is MGHRA and CDR2 is YSYEKL. The CDR3 covers 15 residues. V lost 2 bases to trimming and J lost 0 bases, with 11 bases between them. This entry belongs to a study of shared clonotypes between healthy human individuals. General study results and limits: About 5% of naive CD4 clonotypes were shared across several donors.

The sequenced material came from memory CD8+ T cells sorted from blood. As to subset: CD45RO+ cells pooled with CCR7-negative TemRA cells. This clonotype was obtained from a man aged 18 to 29 in good health. The rearrangement joins TRBV4-1 to TRBJ2-7; D is unresolved. For the CDR3, the DNA is TGCGCCAGCAGCCAACGGGCTTCAAGCTCCTACGAGCAGTACTTC. Translation: CASSQRASSSYEQYF.